Listed here are 16 T cell receptor beta chains from one sample, sequenced in a study of OX40 agonist ivuxolimab in advanced cancers. Receptor libraries were prepared by the immunoSEQ multiplex PCR assay. TCRdb holds this immuneACCESS table with in-frame rearrangements only. Some clones are missing; in checked studies, unresolved V genes explain under half, and the rest has no known cause. The sample data list around 32,000 clones, and roughly 87% of these were observed just once. The top ten hold 26% of the sample. The sample here was CD4+ or CD8+ T cells sorted from blood, taken in a trial of the OX40 agonist ivuxolimab. These receptors were collected from an adult with an advanced solid tumor such as melanoma, head and neck, liver or kidney cancer.

CDR3 bases: TGTGCCAGCAGTGAAAGGGAGGACAGGGTGGTCTCACCCCTCCACTTT. This encodes CASSEREDRVVSPLHF. The J gene is TRBJ1-6, the V gene TRBV6-1, with 8 bases lining up with TRBD1. Germline V gene data show CDR1 as MNHNS and CDR2 as SASEGT. V trimming: 2 bases; J trimming: 10 bases; junction bases outside the gene matches: 10. This CDR3 region has 16 residues.

The chain joins TRBV30 to TRBJ2-3, with D unresolved. Germline loops: CDR1 GTSNPN, CDR2 SVGIG (reference sequence). The V and J ends lost 0 bases and 4 bases respectively, with 14 bases between them. The CDR3 is 15 residues long. CDR3 bases: TGTGCCTGGAGTGTCCTAGGCGGTACGGCAGATACGCAGTATTTT. This translates into CAWSVLGGTADTQYF.

The chain carries TRBV7-9 and TRBJ1-3; D is undetermined. The CDR3 covers 16 residues. CDR1 is SEHNR, CDR2 FQNEAQ, per germline (reference sequence). V was pared by 4 bases and J by 2 bases, with 15 bases between. CDR3 loop: CASSSGRTPTGNTIYF. The CDR3 nucleotides read TGTGCCAGCAGCTCGGGTCGGACCCCCACTGGAAACACCATATATTTT.

The genes are TRBV7-2 and TRBJ2-1; 8 nucleotides match TRBD2. Germline CDR1 is SGHTA and CDR2 is FQGNSA. The J segment lost 2 bases and the V segment lost 2 bases, leaving 2 bases of the junction unmatched. The CDR3 consists of 15 residues. Written as DNA, the CDR3 is TGTGCCAGCAGCTTAACACTAGCGGCCTACAATGAGCAGTTCTTC. It encodes CASSLTLAAYNEQFF.

The chain recombines TRBV13 with TRBJ2-1; D is unclear. CDR3 length: 16 residues. V was cut by 5 bases and J by 9 bases, with 23 bases left in between. Germline V CDR1 and CDR2: PRHDT, FYEKMQ (reference sequence). In DNA, the CDR3 is TGTGCCAGCAGCCCCCGGGTCAACCTGGCGTCTCTTGAGCAGTTCTTC. Its protein is CASSPRVNLASLEQFF.

This chain links TRBV19 with TRBJ1-1; maybe TRBD1 (6 bases). The CDR3 consists of 12 residues. Looked up from germline, CDR1 is LNHDA and CDR2 is SQIVND (reference sequence). The CDR3 spells CASHKGDTEAFF. The CDR3 DNA reads TGTGCTTCTCATAAGGGGGACACTGAAGCTTTCTTT.

This chain links TRBV28 with TRBJ2-2, with 7 bases fitting TRBD1. Unmatched junction bases numbered 9, after V lost 3 bases and J lost 5 bases. This CDR3 is built from 16 residues. CDR1 MDHEN and CDR2 SYDVKM come from the germline V gene. DNA for the CDR3: TGTGCCAGCAGTTTCCCCCGACAGGGTGGAACCGGGGAGCTGTTTTTT. Its translation is CASSFPRQGGTGELFF.

The chain joins TRBV2 to TRBJ1-1; 7 bases align to TRBD1. Losses at the gene ends were 7 bases for V and 0 bases for J; bases not matched to a gene: 11. Germline assignment: CDR1 SNHLY and CDR2 FYNNEI. CDR3 length: 16 residues. The chain's CDR3 is CASTSGQPIMNTEAFF. CDR3 DNA sequence: TGTGCCAGCACCTCGGGACAGCCGATTATGAACACTGAAGCTTTCTTT. Looking up the rest from reference TRBV2 and TRBJ1-1 gives the full variable domain: EPEVTQTPSHQVTQMGQEVILRCVPISNHLYFYWYRQILGQKVEFLVSFYNNEISEKSEIFDDQFSVERPDGSNFTLKIRSTKLEDSAMYFCASTSGQPIMNTEAFFGQGTRLTVV.

With regard to this clone: A read error is likely here: a far larger clone is one base away. The chain has TRBV6-5 and TRBJ2-5, with a weak D call TRBD1 (6 bases). The J call is in doubt because the DNA end fits TRBJ2-7 better. The CDR3 runs to 13 residues. In germline, CDR1 is MNHEY, CDR2 SVGAGI. The CDR3 here is CASSEGDKYEQYF. CDR3 nucleotide sequence: TGTGCCAGCAGTGAAGGGGACAAATACGAGCAGTACTTC.

The J gene is TRBJ2-1, the V gene TRBV6-5; D gene uncertain. The germline CDR1 and CDR2 sequences are MNHEY and SVGAGI. This CDR3 region has 13 residues. V lost 2 bases and J 5 bases, leaving 7 bases between the germline ends. This CDR3 reads CASSYGFDNEQFF. The DNA of the CDR3 is TGTGCCAGCAGTTACGGCTTCGACAATGAGCAGTTCTTC.

This chain links TRBV6-1 with TRBJ1-1; the D is unclear. This CDR3 is 14 amino acids long. The germline V gene encodes CDR1 MNHNS and CDR2 SASEGT. V was pared by 11 bases and J by 3 bases, with 19 bases between. As DNA, the CDR3 is TGTGCCGGTAAAAATGGGCAACCACACACTGAAGCTTTCTTT. Translating gives CAGKNGQPHTEAFF.

The chain combines TRBV10-3 with TRBJ2-7; the match to TRBD2 covers 9 bases. Germline V lookup: CDR1 ENHRY, CDR2 SYGVKD. Trimming took 3 bases from V and 4 from J; bases not matched to a gene: 4. The CDR3 has 14 amino acids. CDR3 DNA sequence: TGTGCCATCAGTGAAGCGGGGGGATTATACGAGCAGTACTTC. Its translation is CAISEAGGLYEQYF.

This clone has a single count. The CDR3 region has the DNA TGTGCCAGCAGCTTAAGGGAGGGTCAGCCCCAGCATTTT. It specifies CASSLREGQPQHF. V gene TRBV7-6 combines with J gene TRBJ1-5; no clear D gene. The CDR3 has 13 amino acids. Germline values: CDR1 SGHVS, CDR2 FNYEAQ. V was cut by 2 bases and J by 6 bases, with 8 bases left in between.

This clone was counted a single time. The chain carries TRBV6-5 and TRBJ1-2; no clear D. The CDR3 consists of 14 residues. Trimming took off 3 bases at V and 0 bases at J, with 8 bases between the two ends. Germline V lookup: CDR1 MNHEY, CDR2 SVGAGI. The CDR3 spells CASSYGEANYGYTF. The CDR3 region has the DNA TGTGCCAGCAGTTATGGGGAAGCTAACTATGGCTACACCTTC.

This chain links TRBV11-2 with TRBJ1-3; D is perhaps TRBD1 (6 bases). Germline assignment: CDR1 SGHAT and CDR2 FQNNGV. This CDR3 comprises 17 residues. V lost 0 bases and J 0 bases, leaving 12 bases between the germline ends. In DNA, the CDR3 is TGTGCCAGCAGCTTAGATTGGGGGGCCCCCTCTGGAAACACCATATATTTT. Encoded protein: CASSLDWGAPSGNTIYF.

In DNA, the CDR3 is TGTGCCAGCAGCTTAAATCCCATGGGTGAGCAGTTCTTC. Protein product: CASSLNPMGEQFF. This sequence joins TRBV11-2 and TRBJ2-1; no reliable D call. CDR1 is SGHAT, CDR2 FQNNGV, per germline. The V end lost 2 bases, the J end lost 9 bases, and 11 bases lay between the germline ends. CDR3 length equals 13 residues.